This note documents a single T cell receptor (beta chain) sequence. Antigen specificity is unknown. Healthy controls were blood donors with median age about 50 years (range roughly 20-75) and around 50% female. After CD4+ and CD8+ cells were isolated by positive magnetic bead selection, their purity was checked by flow cytometry. Only in-frame clones appear in the TCRdb table, and some are missing; sequencing was by immunoSEQ multiplex PCR. The top ten hold under 50% of the sample, which has some 10,000 clones, approximately 80% seen once. V lost 4 bases to trimming and J lost 3 bases, with 12 bases between them. The CDR3 spans 15 residues. Germline CDR1 is SNHLY and CDR2 is FYNNEI. These data come from a study of somatic mutations in cytotoxic T cells in rheumatoid arthritis. Study outcomes and limitations: Patients with a largest CD8+ clone exceeding 20% of CD8+ cells numbered about an eighth of the roughly 60.

The chain recombines TRBV2 with TRBJ2-2; D may match TRBD1 or TRBD2 (5 bases each). The receptor comes from a man aged 55-75 years in good health. The sample consisted of CD8+ T cells sorted from blood. CDR3 sequence (DNA): TGTGCCAGCAGTGGAGCTCGGGACCACACCGGGGAGCTGTTTTTT. Translated, it gives CASSGARDHTGELFF.